This TCR beta chain was found in a study of shared clonotypes between healthy human individuals. Points from the study as a whole: The generation probabilities recorded for non-shared clonotypes fell below those of clonotypes shared by all four donors.

Sequencing was performed with immunoSEQ multiplex PCR; in TCRdb, only in-frame clones are kept and a portion is missing. The table lists just over 2,000,000 clones, about 95% of them singletons. Naive CD8 cells were CD45RO-negative, positively selected for CCR7, excluding terminally differentiated effector memory CD45RA+ cells. Donors comprised healthy HIV-negative adults lacking recent acute infections or vaccinations. CDR1 is MNHEY, CDR2 SMNVEV, per germline (reference sequence). This CDR3 is built from 13 residues. V was pared by 6 bases and J by 6 bases, with 8 bases of the junction left unmatched. In regard to this clone: Antigen specificity is unknown.

The genes are TRBV27 and TRBJ2-7, with 7 bases aligning to TRBD2. This TCR was sampled from a man between 18 and 29 years old in good health. Material for sequencing was naive CD8+ T cells sorted from blood. This chain's CDR3 is CASRPAGTLEQYF. CDR3 sequence (DNA): TGTGCCAGCAGGCCAGCGGGGACCCTCGAGCAGTACTTC.